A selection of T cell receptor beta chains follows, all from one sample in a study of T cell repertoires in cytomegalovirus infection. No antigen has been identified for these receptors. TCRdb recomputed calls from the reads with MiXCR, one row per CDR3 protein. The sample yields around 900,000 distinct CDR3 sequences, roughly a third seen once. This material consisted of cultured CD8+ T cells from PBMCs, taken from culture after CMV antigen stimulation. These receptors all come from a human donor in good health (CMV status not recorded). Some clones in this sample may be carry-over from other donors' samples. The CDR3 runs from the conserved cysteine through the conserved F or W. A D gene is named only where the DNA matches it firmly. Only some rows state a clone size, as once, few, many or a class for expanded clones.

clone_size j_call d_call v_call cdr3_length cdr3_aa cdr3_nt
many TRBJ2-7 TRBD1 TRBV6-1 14 CASTDRGPFYEQYF TGTGCCAGCACCGACAGGGGGCCGTTCTACGAGCAGTACTTC
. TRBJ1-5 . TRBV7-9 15 CASSGTDNSNQPQHF TGTGCCAGCAGCGGGACGGATAATAGCAATCAGCCCCAGCATTTT
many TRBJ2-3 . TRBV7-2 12 CASSRGSDTQYF TGTGCCAGCAGCCGAGGTTCAGATACGCAGTATTTT
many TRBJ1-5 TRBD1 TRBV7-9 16 CASSFGVDRGHQPQHF TGTGCCAGCAGCTTTGGGGTGGACAGGGGCCATCAGCCCCAGCATTTT
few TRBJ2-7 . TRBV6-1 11 CASGADYEQYF TGTGCCAGCGGGGCGGACTACGAGCAGTACTTC
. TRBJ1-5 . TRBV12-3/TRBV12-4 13 CASSPAGHQPQHF TGTGCCAGCAGCCCCGCGGGGCATCAGCCCCAGCATTTT
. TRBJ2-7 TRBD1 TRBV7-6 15 CASSATGTGSYEQYF TGTGCCAGCAGCGCCACCGGGACAGGGTCGTACGAGCAGTACTTC
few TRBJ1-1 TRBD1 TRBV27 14 CASSYFSQGTEAFF TGTGCCAGCAGTTATTTTTCACAGGGGACTGAAGCTTTCTTT
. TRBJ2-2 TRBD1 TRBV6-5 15 CASSYTQGASGELFF TGTGCCAGCAGTTATACGCAGGGGGCGTCCGGGGAGCTGTTTTTT
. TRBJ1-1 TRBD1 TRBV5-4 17 CASSLGSRGRVNTEAFF TGTGCCAGCAGCTTGGGGTCCAGGGGGAGGGTGAACACTGAAGCTTTCTTT
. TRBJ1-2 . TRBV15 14 CATSGGTAFYGYTF TGTGCCACCAGCGGAGGGACGGCTTTCTATGGCTACACCTTC
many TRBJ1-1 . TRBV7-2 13 CASSFSWGAEAFF TGTGCCAGCAGCTTCTCCTGGGGAGCTGAAGCTTTCTTT
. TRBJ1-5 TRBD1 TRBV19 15 CASSGTGNSNQPQHF TGTGCCAGTAGTGGGACAGGGAATAGCAATCAGCCCCAGCATTTT
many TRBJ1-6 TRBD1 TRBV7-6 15 CASSPLTGVDSPLHF TGTGCCAGCAGCCCCTTGACAGGGGTGGATTCACCCCTCCACTTT
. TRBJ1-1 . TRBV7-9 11 CASTDGKGAFF TGTGCCAGCACGGACGGGAAAGGAGCTTTCTTT
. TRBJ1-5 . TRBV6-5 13 CASSLHGNQPQHF TGTGCCAGCAGCTTACACGGAAATCAGCCCCAGCATTTT
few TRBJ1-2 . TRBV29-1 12 CSVTGWDYGYTF TGCAGCGTAACAGGGTGGGACTATGGCTACACCTTC
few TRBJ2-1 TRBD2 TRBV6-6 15 CASSYSSLAGDEQFF TGTGCCAGCAGTTACTCGAGTCTAGCGGGGGATGAGCAGTTCTTC